This TCR beta chain stems from a study of blood T cell repertoires in COVID-19 (dated by TCRdb to about 2020). Study-level background: The collaborator samples originated in the United States, Italy and Spain and spanned the acute and convalescent phases of COVID-19. A de-identified subject ID, COVID-19 status, age in years and sex were almost always included in the sample metadata. The dataset comprised deeply sampled blood TCRbeta repertoires from subjects exposed to, actively infected with, or recovered from COVID-19. The repertoires were made available in a free public database intended to serve as a resource for research on the immune response to SARS-CoV-2. Where available, HLA class I and class II types were taken from metadata supplied by the sample provider and were not determined by assay-based typing. The samples were drawn from the first 160 participants of the ongoing ImmuneRACE study and from over a thousand subjects provided by 6 global collaborators. The prospective study material was composed of cDNA or gDNA derived from T cells, B-cell-depleted T cells, or PBMCs. Study-wide findings and limitations: The amount of clinical and demographic metadata varied by source and participant and was provided uncurated.

From the cysteine up to the phenylalanine, the CDR3 has a length of 14 residues. Only the CDR3 part of the read is kept: 42 bases, read in frame from the first base. A distance of 13 bases separates the germline ends of V and J, which lose 5 bases and 6 bases respectively. CDR1 and CDR2, looked up from the germline V gene, are MGHRA and YSYEKL. Each collaborating institution followed its own protocols to collect whole blood in K2EDTA tubes. For TCRbeta analysis, collaborators shipped samples in one of three forms: frozen whole blood, isolated PBMCs, or DNA extracted from either of those sample types. In the case of this clone: The clone's antigen remains unknown. No qualities accompany the bases; no much larger clone lies one base away.

TCRbeta CDR3 regions were amplified from genomic DNA by means of the immunoSEQ Assay, a bias-controlled multiplex PCR. As for the original processing: The number of nucleated cells in each sample was estimated by amplification of reference gene primers within the assay. To quantify the absolute abundance of each unique TCRbeta CDR3 rearrangement, sequence reads were collapsed and filtered. For each sample, productive Simpson clonality was calculated as the square root of Simpson's diversity index over productive rearrangements. TCRdb limited this immuneACCESS table to in-frame rearrangements with V and J called. A share of clones is missing; checked studies link under half to unresolved V genes, and the rest is unexplained. V, J and clone size derive from that table, while D and trimming were established from the DNA sequence. The sample table records about 140,000 clones; almost 80% of these occur just once. The ten most abundant clones make up over 6.5% of the sample.

The receptor was derived from a man in his fifties with active or convalescent COVID-19. The V and J genes are TRBV4-1 and TRBJ1-4; no D gene is confidently identified. Sequenced: peripheral blood. The CDR3 reads CASSAGVRYEKLFF. The DNA reads TGCGCCAGCAGCGCCGGGGTCCGCTATGAAAAACTGTTTTTT.